This T cell receptor beta chain originates from a study of OX40 agonist ivuxolimab in advanced cancers. CDR1 is MNHEY and CDR2 is SVGAGI in the germline V gene. V lost 4 bases, J lost 6 bases, and 8 bases stayed unmatched. CDR3 length: 15 amino acids. Assay used: immunoSEQ multiplex PCR; TCRdb lists only in-frame clones, some missing. Here the sample spans tens of thousands of clones, approximately 90% being singletons. The chain recombines TRBV6-5 with TRBJ1-3; 8 bases map to TRBD1. This TCR derives from an adult with an advanced solid tumor such as melanoma, head and neck, liver or kidney cancer. The specimen comprised CD4+ or CD8+ T cells sorted from blood, sampled in a trial of the OX40 agonist ivuxolimab. The CDR3 nucleotides read TGTGCCAGCAGTTTTGGACAGGGAGGGGAAAACACCATATATTTT. As protein: CASSFGQGGENTIYF.